The rows below give T cell receptor beta chains drawn from one sample of a study of blood T cell repertoires in COVID-19. TCRdb keeps only in-frame clones here, not all; method: immunoSEQ multiplex PCR. The data contain some 150,000 clones, around 84% of them singletons. The sample consisted of peripheral blood. The receptors here all came from a man aged 55-75 years with active or convalescent COVID-19. The CDR3 runs from the conserved cysteine through the conserved F or W. Each record gives: J gene, D gene, clone size, V gene, CDR3 protein, CDR3 DNA. A D gene is named only where the DNA matches it firmly. Some rows have no size entry. The others give once, few or many, or a class for an expanded clone.

J: TRBJ2-7; D: NA; size: NA; V: TRBV28; CDR3: CASSSAAYEQYF; DNA: TGTGCCAGCAGTTCGGCAGCGTACGAGCAGTACTTC
J: TRBJ2-7; D: NA; size: NA; V: TRBV19; CDR3: CASSLRSRDTRPYEQYF; DNA: TGTGCCAGTAGTCTCCGTAGCCGGGACACAAGACCCTACGAGCAGTACTTC
J: TRBJ1-1; D: NA; size: NA; V: TRBV28; CDR3: CASVSGTKNTEAFF; DNA: TGTGCCAGCGTTTCCGGGACAAAGAACACTGAAGCTTTCTTT
J: TRBJ2-5; D: TRBD2; size: NA; V: TRBV5-1; CDR3: CASRMEAGGQETQYF; DNA: TGCGCCAGCCGAATGGAGGCGGGAGGCCAAGAGACCCAGTACTTC
J: TRBJ1-3; D: TRBD1; size: NA; V: TRBV7-2; CDR3: CASSWSRGRGNTIYF; DNA: TGTGCCAGCAGCTGGAGCAGGGGGCGCGGAAACACCATATATTTT
J: TRBJ1-5; D: TRBD1; size: NA; V: TRBV7-9; CDR3: CASSSDRDSNQPQHF; DNA: TGTGCCAGCAGCTCCGACAGGGACAGCAATCAGCCCCAGCATTTT
J: TRBJ2-7; D: TRBD2; size: NA; V: TRBV28; CDR3: CASTLGTSYPYEQYF; DNA: TGTGCCAGCACTTTAGGGACTAGCTATCCCTACGAGCAGTACTTC
J: TRBJ1-3; D: NA; size: few; V: TRBV6-5; CDR3: CASSSRGRGNTIYF; DNA: TGTGCCAGCAGTTCCAGAGGCCGCGGAAACACCATATATTTT
J: TRBJ2-7; D: TRBD2; size: few; V: TRBV4-1; CDR3: CASSQAPGLAVYEQYF; DNA: TGCGCCAGCAGCCAGGCCCCGGGACTAGCGGTCTACGAGCAGTACTTC
J: TRBJ1-1; D: NA; size: NA; V: TRBV18; CDR3: CASSPPIDSFKAFF; DNA: TGTGCCAGCTCACCACCGATAGACAGTTTCAAAGCTTTCTTT
J: TRBJ1-1; D: NA; size: NA; V: TRBV7-2; CDR3: CASSLVQRSEGFF; DNA: TGTGCCAGCAGCTTAGTTCAACGCTCCGAGGGTTTCTTT
J: TRBJ2-1; D: NA; size: few; V: TRBV6-5; CDR3: CASSSQGRPWNEQFF; DNA: TGTGCCAGCAGTAGCCAGGGGCGCCCATGGAATGAGCAGTTCTTC
J: TRBJ2-7; D: NA; size: once; V: TRBV4-1; CDR3: CASSQAPYSGLTYEQYF; DNA: TGCGCCAGCAGCCAAGCCCCCTACTCAGGGCTCACCTACGAGCAGTACTTC
J: TRBJ2-5; D: TRBD2; size: few; V: TRBV4-1; CDR3: CASSQETSGEGETQYF; DNA: TGCGCCAGCAGCCAAGAGACTAGCGGTGAGGGGGAGACCCAGTACTTC
J: TRBJ2-5; D: TRBD1; size: NA; V: TRBV24-1; CDR3: CASRGRDGETQYF; DNA: TGTGCCTCCAGGGGGCGGGACGGGGAGACCCAGTACTTC
J: TRBJ2-1; D: NA; size: NA; V: TRBV7-9; CDR3: CASSLVTSLSLFPFF; DNA: TGTGCCAGCAGCTTAGTCACTAGCCTGTCTCTTTTTCCGTTCTTC
J: TRBJ1-5; D: NA; size: NA; V: TRBV11-2; CDR3: CASSFFLNQPQHF; DNA: TGTGCCAGCAGCTTCTTCCTAAATCAGCCCCAGCATTTT
J: TRBJ2-2; D: NA; size: NA; V: TRBV24-1; CDR3: CATSALAAGELFF; DNA: TGTGCCACCTCGGCACTAGCAGCCGGGGAGCTGTTTTTT
J: TRBJ1-2; D: NA; size: NA; V: TRBV4-3; CDR3: CASSQQDNYGYTF; DNA: TGCGCCAGCAGCCAACAGGATAACTATGGCTACACCTTC
J: TRBJ2-2; D: NA; size: once; V: TRBV11-2; CDR3: CASSLREGGEVTGELFF; DNA: TGTGCCAGCAGCCTTAGGGAAGGGGGAGAGGTCACCGGGGAGCTGTTTTTT
J: TRBJ1-2; D: TRBD1; size: NA; V: TRBV3-1/TRBV3-2; CDR3: CASSQGDRGGYTF; DNA: TGTGCCAGCAGCCAAGGGGACAGGGGTGGCTACACCTTC
J: TRBJ2-7; D: NA; size: NA; V: TRBV27; CDR3: CASRRTGITNYEQYF; DNA: TGTGCCAGCAGAAGAACAGGGATAACTAACTACGAGCAGTACTTC
J: TRBJ2-1; D: NA; size: NA; V: TRBV5-4; CDR3: CASSLLPRNEQFF; DNA: TGTGCCAGCAGCTTGTTGCCGAGGAATGAGCAGTTCTTC
J: TRBJ2-3; D: TRBD2; size: NA; V: TRBV9; CDR3: CASSVDALAGGDTQYF; DNA: TGTGCCAGCAGCGTAGACGCGCTAGCGGGAGGAGATACGCAGTATTTT
J: TRBJ1-4; D: TRBD1; size: NA; V: TRBV28; CDR3: CASSSGGEGEKLFF; DNA: TGTGCCAGCAGCTCAGGGGGCGAGGGGGAAAAACTGTTTTTT
J: TRBJ2-7; D: TRBD2; size: NA; V: TRBV6-5; CDR3: CASSPTWDYYEQYF; DNA: TGTGCCAGCAGCCCAACGTGGGACTACTACGAGCAGTACTTC